This record looks at one TCR beta chain sequence and its context. What it binds is unknown. The data were obtained in a study of cytomegalovirus exposure and HLA in healthy donors. For the study at large: Drawn from HLA-typed donors, tens of millions of unique TCRs were held in an early data release. Study results and limitations: Among immune exposure information, only CMV serostatus was available. DRB1 had the most TCR associations and HLA-C the fewest, a later analysis found, with rates varying by HLA locus.

Primers for the PCR totalled 60 Vbeta and 13 Jbeta. Clones were read by immunoSEQ multiplex PCR, and TCRdb kept only the in-frame ones, dropping some. The table includes roughly 150,000 clones, approximately 80% detected once. CDR1 is SGHTA, CDR2 FQGNSA, per germline. CDR3 length: 14 residues. V lost 1 base, J lost 7 bases, and 5 bases stayed unmatched. V gene TRBV7-2 combines with J gene TRBJ1-2; 8 bases map to TRBD1. Sequencing was carried out using PBMCs. This clonotype was obtained from a woman aged 50 to 65 in good health and CMV-seropositive. The CDR3 spells CASSLGRGQSGYTF. The CDR3 coding sequence is TGTGCCAGCAGCTTAGGCAGGGGGCAGAGTGGCTACACCTTC. The whole variable domain, remainder taken from reference TRBV7-2 and TRBJ1-2, is GAGVSQSPSNKVTEKGKDVELRCDPISGHTALYWYRQSLGQGLEFLIYFQGNSAPDKSGLPSDRFSAERTGGSVSTLTIQRTQQEDSAVYLCASSLGRGQSGYTFGSGTRLTVV.